The entry that follows covers one TCR beta chain sequence. Its antigen remains undetermined. Base qualities are missing; no much larger clone stands one base away. The CDR3, from cysteine to phenylalanine, totals 13 residues. The read is trimmed to its CDR3 DNA, 39 bases read in frame from base 1. Trimming removed 3 bases from V and 3 bases from J, leaving 10 bases between the germline ends. CDR1 and CDR2, per the germline V gene, are SGHRS and YFSETQ. The first patient joined ICON in early 2016, and enrollment wrapped up when the last patient was enrolled in September 2018. Fresh tumor and matched uninvolved tissue for in-depth immune analyses, including TCR sequencing, were collected from a subcohort of around 73 patients. DNA for TCR sequencing was isolated from bulk tissue, and no cell sorting was done. The T-cell fraction in tumor and uninvolved lung tissue was obtained from TCR sequencing using the immunoSEQ assay. The published analysis was carried out like this. For survival analysis, patients were divided into high (upper tertile) and low (lower two tertiles) T-cell fraction groups, which were compared by log-rank test. A signed-rank test was used to test paired tumor versus uninvolved lung differences in T-cell fraction. TCRdb stores this immuneACCESS table with in-frame sequences only. Part of the clones is absent; in the studies checked, under half of the shortfall reflects unresolved V genes, and no reason is known for the rest. That table supplies the V and J calls and clone size; D and trimming were determined from the DNA. This sample comprises about 12,000 clones, approximately 65% of them detected only once. Approximately 9.9% of the sample comes from the top ten.

This sample was taken from a study of tumor-infiltrating lymphocytes in localized non-small cell lung cancer (dated by TCRdb to 2020 to 2023). About the study as a whole: Patients whose samples were collected after neoadjuvant chemotherapy, as well as both smokers and never-smokers and several histologies, were included in the cohort. Each patient provided resected tumor tissue plus uninvolved lung tissue from the same patient, with the uninvolved lung tissue described as non-adjacent to the tumor. Flow cytometry, multiplex immunofluorescence, RNA-seq, exome sequencing and proteomics were applied to the same patients as TCR sequencing, which was one of several integrated assays. The overall ICON cohort comprised over a hundred surgical patients with localized non-small cell lung cancer whose tumors were resected. A total of around 50 patients were included in the paired tumor versus uninvolved lung comparison of immunoSEQ T-cell fraction. Summary of the overall study and its limitations: Assay coverage differed among patients according to how much tissue was available, so only a subset of the cohort had TCR sequencing. Higher T cell infiltration in tumors than in uninvolved lung tissue was supported by TCRbeta sequencing, consistent with immunofluorescence CD3 counts. TCR-derived T-cell fraction did not differ between the flow cytometry-defined immunotypes IM1 (good prognosis) and IM2 (poor prognosis). Because different assays used different pieces of the same tissue, technical variation could not be distinguished from intratumor heterogeneity.

The receptor was isolated from a human donor with non-small cell lung cancer. The chain links TRBV5-1 with TRBJ2-7; the best D guess is TRBD1, with 5 bases matching. The sequencing sample was made of uninvolved lung tissue not adjacent to the tumor. The DNA sequence is TGCGCCAGCAGCTCTACAGGAATCTACGAGCAGTACTTC. Translation gives CASSSTGIYEQYF.